Sequencing of this T cell receptor beta chain was carried out in a study of blood T cell repertoires in COVID-19. Background on the study: Sample material is recorded as cDNA or gDNA derived from T cells, B-cell-depleted T cells, or PBMCs.

Authors' data handling: Reference gene primer amplification gave nucleated cell count estimates. Profiling relied on immunoSEQ multiplex PCR, and the TCRdb table lists in-frame clones only, not all of them. That table gives V, J and clone size, and the DNA gave D and trimming. The table records approximately 230,000 clones, about 90% of them present only once. The participants were between about 18 and 95 years old and came from 24 US areas. Sequencing was carried out using PBMCs or T cells enriched from blood (not recorded which). This receptor was taken from a woman under 40 with acute COVID-19.

The DNA of the CDR3 is TGTGCCAGCAGTTTAAAATGGGCGGGTAAAGATACGCAGTATTTT. Translation gives CASSLKWAGKDTQYF. V usage is TRBV27 and J usage is TRBJ2-3, with D possibly being TRBD2 (5 bases). Trimming took 2 bases from V and 5 from J, leaving 14 bases between them. CDR1 MNHEY and CDR2 SMNVEV come from the germline V gene (reference sequence). CDR3 length: 15 amino acids.